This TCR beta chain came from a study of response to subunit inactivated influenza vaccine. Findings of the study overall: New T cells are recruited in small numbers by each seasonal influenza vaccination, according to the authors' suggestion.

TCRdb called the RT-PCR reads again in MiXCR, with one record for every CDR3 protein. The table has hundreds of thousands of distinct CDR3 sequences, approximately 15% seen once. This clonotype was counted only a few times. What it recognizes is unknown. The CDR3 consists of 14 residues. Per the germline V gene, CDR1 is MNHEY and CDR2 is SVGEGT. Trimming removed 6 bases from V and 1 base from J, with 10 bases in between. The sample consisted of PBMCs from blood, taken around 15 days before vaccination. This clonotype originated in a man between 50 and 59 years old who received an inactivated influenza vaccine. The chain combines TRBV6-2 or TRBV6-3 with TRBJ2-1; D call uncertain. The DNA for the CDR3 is TGTGCCAGCAGAACCGGTTGGTCCTACAATGAGCAGTTCTTC. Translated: CASRTGWSYNEQFF.